What follows is one TCR beta chain and its context. Vbeta (60) and Jbeta (13) primers were used in the PCR. The data were produced by immunoSEQ multiplex PCR, yet TCRdb's version contains in-frame clones alone and is incomplete. Found here are around 150,000 clones, 80% to 90% of them singletons; the top ten hold about 12%. This sample stems from a study of cytomegalovirus exposure and HLA in healthy donors. Germline V gives CDR1 LNHDA, CDR2 SQIVND (reference sequence). After removal of 8 bases from V and 9 bases from J, the junction contained 9 bases not matched to a gene. CDR3 length equals 13 residues.

The receptor's source is a woman aged 45-65 years in good health and CMV-seronegative. The sequencing sample was made of PBMCs. The chain is built from TRBV19 and TRBJ2-1, with TRBD1 identical over 8 bases. CDR3 in DNA: TGTGCCAGTGCGACCGACAGGGGCATTGAGCAGTTCTTC. It specifies CASATDRGIEQFF.